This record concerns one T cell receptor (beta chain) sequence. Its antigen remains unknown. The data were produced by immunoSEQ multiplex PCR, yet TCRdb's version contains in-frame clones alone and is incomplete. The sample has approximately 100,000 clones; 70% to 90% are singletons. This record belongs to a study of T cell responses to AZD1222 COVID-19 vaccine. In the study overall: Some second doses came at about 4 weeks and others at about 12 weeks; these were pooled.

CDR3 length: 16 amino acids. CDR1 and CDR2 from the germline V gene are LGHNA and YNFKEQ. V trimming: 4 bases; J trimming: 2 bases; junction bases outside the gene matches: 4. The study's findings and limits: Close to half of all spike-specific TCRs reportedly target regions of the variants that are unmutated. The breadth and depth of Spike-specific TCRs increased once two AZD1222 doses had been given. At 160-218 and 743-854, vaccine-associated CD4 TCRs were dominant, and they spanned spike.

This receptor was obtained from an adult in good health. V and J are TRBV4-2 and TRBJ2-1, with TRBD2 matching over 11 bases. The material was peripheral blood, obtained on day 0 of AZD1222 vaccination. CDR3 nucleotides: TGTGCCAGCAGCCGCGGGACTAGCGGAACCTACAATGAGCAGTTCTTC. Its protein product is CASSRGTSGTYNEQFF.